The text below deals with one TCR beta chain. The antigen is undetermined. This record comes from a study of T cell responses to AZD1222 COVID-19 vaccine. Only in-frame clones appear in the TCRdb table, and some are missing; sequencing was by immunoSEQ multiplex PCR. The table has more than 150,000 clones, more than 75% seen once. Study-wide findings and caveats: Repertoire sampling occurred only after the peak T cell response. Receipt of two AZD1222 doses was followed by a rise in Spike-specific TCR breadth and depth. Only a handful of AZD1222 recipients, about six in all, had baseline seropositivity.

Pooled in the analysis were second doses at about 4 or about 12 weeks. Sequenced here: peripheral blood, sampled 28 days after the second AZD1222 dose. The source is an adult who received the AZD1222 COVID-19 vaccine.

Here the CDR3 reads CASSPRTAYEQYF. Here the CDR3 DNA reads TGTGCCAGCAGTCCCCGGACAGCCTACGAGCAGTACTTC. The V call is TRBV6-2 or TRBV6-3, the J call TRBJ2-7, with D perhaps matching TRBD1 (6 bases). Germline V gene data show CDR1 as MNHEY and CDR2 as SVGEGT. CDR3 length: 13 amino acids. Trimming took 5 bases from V and 2 from J, leaving 10 bases between them.